A selection of T cell receptor beta chains follows, all from one sample in a study of blood T cell repertoires in COVID-19. The protocol was immunoSEQ multiplex PCR, while the TCRdb copy is restricted to in-frame clones and leaves out a portion. The top ten hold around 2.9% of the sample, which has more than 110,000 clones, around 89% seen once. The sample comprised peripheral blood. These receptors were collected from a man in his sixties with active or convalescent COVID-19. The CDR3 runs from the conserved cysteine through the conserved F or W. Each record gives: V gene, D gene, J gene, CDR3 length, clone size, CDR3 DNA, CDR3 protein. The D gene is left open where the match is weak. Where a row states a size, it is once, few, many or the class of an expanded clone; other rows omit it.

>TRBV4-3|TRBD2|TRBJ2-3|18|-
TGCGCCAGCAGCCAAGCCCCTTGGGGCGGGGGAATGGCAGATACGCAGTATTTT
CASSQAPWGGGMADTQYF
>TRBV12-3/TRBV12-4|-|TRBJ1-1|13|-
TGTGCCAGCAGTTTAGACAGATACACTGAAGCTTTCTTT
CASSLDRYTEAFF
>TRBV30|-|TRBJ1-1|13|-
TGTGCCTCGACTATCGGACGTGGCCATGAAGCTTTCTTT
CASTIGRGHEAFF
>TRBV5-1|TRBD2|TRBJ2-1|14|-
TGCGCCAGCAGCTTGGTGCGGGGGGACAATGAGCAGTTCTTC
CASSLVRGDNEQFF
>TRBV5-1|TRBD1|TRBJ2-1|15|-
TGCGCCAGCAGCATAGGGGGCATGAACTACAATGAGCAGTTCTTC
CASSIGGMNYNEQFF
>TRBV4-1|TRBD2|TRBJ2-3|17|-
TGCGCCAGCAGCCAAGATCCCCCGGGACTAGCGTCAGATACGCAGTATTTT
CASSQDPPGLASDTQYF
>TRBV9|-|TRBJ2-5|13|-
TGTGCCAGCACCCAAGGCAGCGGAGAGACCCAGTACTTC
CASTQGSGETQYF
>TRBV18|TRBD1|TRBJ1-5|17|-
TGTGCCAGCTCAGTGGACAGGGAGGTAACCTCCATTCAGCCCCAGCATTTT
CASSVDREVTSIQPQHF
>TRBV10-3|-|TRBJ1-1|13|-
TGTGCCATCAGTGAGCGGGGGGACACTGAAGCTTTCTTT
CAISERGDTEAFF
>TRBV2|TRBD2|TRBJ2-7|16|-
TGTGCCAGCAGTGAAAAGAATAGCGGGAGGTCTCTTGAGCAGTACTTC
CASSEKNSGRSLEQYF
>TRBV6-2/TRBV6-3|-|TRBJ1-3|14|once
TGTGCCAGCAGTTACGGAGGGACTGGAAACACCATATATTTT
CASSYGGTGNTIYF
>TRBV25-1|TRBD2|TRBJ2-2|14|once
TGTGCCAGCGGATCGACTAGCGCGGGCGGGGAGCTGTTTTTT
CASGSTSAGGELFF
>TRBV20-1|-|TRBJ1-1|10|-
TGCAGTGCTAGTATGAGTGAAGCTTTCTTT
CSASMSEAFF
>TRBV30|-|TRBJ1-5|13|-
TGTGCCTGGAGTGCCACCACTTATGAGCCCCAGCATTTT
CAWSATTYEPQHF
>TRBV19|-|TRBJ1-2|15|-
TGTGCCAGTAGTATTTCGTTGGCATCTAACTATGGCTACACCTTC
CASSISLASNYGYTF
>TRBV12-3/TRBV12-4|-|TRBJ2-1|12|-
TGTGCCAGCAGTCCTACAGGGTACGAGCAGTTCTTC
CASSPTGYEQFF
>TRBV2|-|TRBJ2-2|14|once
TGTGCCAGCAGCGAGGGACAATCCACCGGGGAGCTGTTTTTT
CASSEGQSTGELFF
>TRBV18|-|TRBJ1-4|16|-
TGTGCCAGCTCTCCGACCCAGACGGGTGTTAATGAAAAACTGTTTTTT
CASSPTQTGVNEKLFF
>TRBV7-3|-|TRBJ2-1|13|-
TGTGCCAGCAGCTCCACTCGTAACGATGAGCAGTTCTTC
CASSSTRNDEQFF
>TRBV5-1|TRBD1|TRBJ2-7|14|once
TGCGCCAGCAGCTTTGGGACAGGGGGCCGCGAGCAGTACTTC
CASSFGTGGREQYF
>TRBV9|TRBD2|TRBJ2-7|15|-
TGTGCCAGCAGCGCGGGGAGCGGGGGTGACTACGAGCAGTACTTC
CASSAGSGGDYEQYF
>TRBV19|TRBD1|TRBJ1-5|14|-
TGTGCCAGTAGTATCACAGGGGGCGGCCAGCCCCAGCATTTT
CASSITGGGQPQHF
>TRBV27|TRBD1|TRBJ1-2|15|-
TGTGCCAGCAGTCCGCGACAGGGAAAAGGGAGTGGCTACACCTTC
CASSPRQGKGSGYTF
>TRBV5-1|-|TRBJ1-1|15|-
TGCGCCAGCAGCTTCACAGGGCCTATGAACACTGAAGCTTTCTTT
CASSFTGPMNTEAFF
>TRBV5-4|-|TRBJ1-4|14|-
TGTGCCAGCAGCTTGGGGGGCCTTAATGAAAAACTGTTTTTT
CASSLGGLNEKLFF
>TRBV2|TRBD1|TRBJ1-1|13|-
TGTGCCAGCAGCCAGGGGGAGAACACTGAAGCTTTCTTT
CASSQGENTEAFF
>TRBV19|-|TRBJ2-1|13|-
TGTGCCAGTAGTCCAGGGGGGAACAATGAGCAGTTCTTC
CASSPGGNNEQFF
>TRBV6-2/TRBV6-3|-|TRBJ1-4|16|-
TGTGCCAGCAGCACCGACAGACAAGCAACTAATGAAAAACTGTTTTTT
CASSTDRQATNEKLFF
>TRBV7-2|-|TRBJ1-5|15|-
TGTGCCAGCAGCTTTTCCCCGGGGGGCGATCAGCCCCAGCATTTT
CASSFSPGGDQPQHF
>TRBV2|TRBD1|TRBJ2-1|14|-
TGTGCCAGTTTAACAGGGGGCTTTGGGAATGAGCAGTTCTTC
CASLTGGFGNEQFF
>TRBV7-3|TRBD2|TRBJ2-2|16|-
TGTGCCAGCAGCTCCTCGGGACTAGCGGTCGGCGGGGAGCTGTTTTTT
CASSSSGLAVGGELFF
>TRBV11-1|TRBD1|TRBJ2-3|14|few
TGTGCCAGCAGCTCGGGACAGGGCACAGATACGCAGTATTTT
CASSSGQGTDTQYF
>TRBV5-1|-|TRBJ2-5|14|-
TGCGCCAGCAGCTTTTCTAGGTTAGGAGAGACCCAGTACTTC
CASSFSRLGETQYF
>TRBV24-1|-|TRBJ1-4|15|-
TGTGCCACCAGTGAAGGGGGTGCAACTAATGAAAAACTGTTTTTT
CATSEGGATNEKLFF
>TRBV30|-|TRBJ1-1|13|once
TGTGCCTGGAGCCCTCGGACCGAGGGCGAGGCTTTCTTT
CAWSPRTEGEAFF
>TRBV21-1|-|TRBJ1-3|15|-
TGTGCCAGCAGCCCACAGGTTCACTCTGGAAACACCATATATTTT
CASSPQVHSGNTIYF
>TRBV5-1|-|TRBJ1-6|14|-
TGCGCCAGCAGCTTGAACGGGGGGAATTCACCCCTCCACTTT
CASSLNGGNSPLHF
>TRBV7-2|-|TRBJ2-1|14|-
TGTGCCAGCAGCTTAACAGGGTGGGACAATGAGCAGTTCTTC
CASSLTGWDNEQFF
>TRBV28|TRBD1|TRBJ1-2|12|-
TGTGCCAGCACTTCGACAGGGAAAGGCTACACCTTC
CASTSTGKGYTF
>TRBV6-6|TRBD2|TRBJ2-7|16|-
TGTGCCAGCAGTTACTCCCTAGCGGGGGGGCGGGACGAGCAGTACTTC
CASSYSLAGGRDEQYF
>TRBV3-1/TRBV3-2|TRBD2|TRBJ2-3|13|once
TGTGCCAGCAGCCAAAATGCCCTAGCGGGGCAGTATTTT
CASSQNALAGQYF
>TRBV4-2|TRBD2|TRBJ2-3|16|-
TGTGCCAGCAGCCAAGAGGGGACTAGCGGAAAAGGTACGCAGTATTTT
CASSQEGTSGKGTQYF
>TRBV11-1|-|TRBJ1-2|16|-
TGTGCCAGCTCCCGTCGTCCGGGACAAGTTTTTGATGGCTACACCTTC
CASSRRPGQVFDGYTF
>TRBV6-5|-|TRBJ2-7|14|once
TGTGCCAGCGTCCTCTGGGCGGGAACCTACGAGCAGTACTTC
CASVLWAGTYEQYF
>TRBV21-1|-|TRBJ2-1|17|once
TGTGCCAGCAGCAAAGATTGGCTAGCGGGGATCTACAATGAGCAGTTCTTC
CASSKDWLAGIYNEQFF
>TRBV27|TRBD2|TRBJ2-5|14|-
TGTGCCAGCAGTTCGACTAGCGGGAAGGAGACCCAGTACTTC
CASSSTSGKETQYF
>TRBV5-1|TRBD1|TRBJ1-5|15|-
TGCGCCAGCAGCTTGGGACAGGGAGGCAATCAGCCCCAGCATTTT
CASSLGQGGNQPQHF
>TRBV7-3|TRBD1|TRBJ1-6|14|-
TGTGCCAGCAGCTCGGGACAGGGAGGTTCACCCCTCCACTTT
CASSSGQGGSPLHF
>TRBV9|TRBD2|TRBJ2-1|18|-
TGTGCCAGCAGCGAGGCACTAGCGGGAGGGCGGTCCTACAATGAGCAGTTCTTC
CASSEALAGGRSYNEQFF